Below, one TCR beta chain is given with its context. The target antigen is unknown. These data originate in a study of shared clonotypes between healthy human individuals. Each subset's genomic DNA was shared equally among a number of immunoSEQ plates. TCRdb's table, derived via immunoSEQ multiplex PCR, lists solely in-frame clones and lacks some. The sample lists approximately 740,000 clones, 80% to 95% occurring once. Positive CCR7 selection of CD45RO-negative cells yielded the naive CD8 cells, and terminally differentiated effector memory CD45RA+ cells were excluded. Study results and limitations: Blood was the sole source, and tissue repertoires probably differ.

This clonotype was sampled from a young man in good health. Material for sequencing was naive CD8+ T cells sorted from blood.

This chain's CDR3 is CASIGQGDTEAFF. The DNA of the CDR3 is TGTGCCAGCATTGGACAGGGAGACACTGAAGCTTTCTTT. This chain links TRBV2 with TRBJ1-1, with 8 bases that match TRBD1. V lost 7 bases to trimming and J lost 3 bases; unmatched junction nucleotides: 4. The CDR3 length is 13 residues. Germline CDR1 reads SNHLY; CDR2 reads FYNNEI.